This TCR beta chain was sequenced for a study of long-term antiretroviral therapy in people with HIV. The CDR3 covers 14 residues. Germline lookup yields CDR1 MNHEY and CDR2 SVGAGI. Trimming pared 2 bases from V and 0 bases from J, leaving 7 bases between. Researchers ran immunoSEQ v3.0 at survey level. Generated by immunoSEQ multiplex PCR, the TCRdb table keeps only in-frame clones and is missing some. Of some 31,000 clones in the sample, around 78% were seen once. There was at least one pre-ART PBMC sample for each donor, plus at least two post-ART PBMC samples. United States facilities provided treatment to all participants with HIV. The samples, holding roughly 0.95-10 million cryopreserved PBMC, were thawed before DNA extraction was carried out.

The sequenced sample was unsorted PBMCs, obtained 3.1 years after starting antiretroviral therapy. J is TRBJ1-1 and V is TRBV6-5, with D tentatively TRBD1 (5 bases). This TCR came from a woman between 45 and 65 years old with HIV. The CDR3 loop is CASSYQGLNTEAFF. Written as DNA, the CDR3 is TGTGCCAGCAGTTACCAGGGCCTGAACACTGAAGCTTTCTTT.